This is a list of T cell receptor beta chains from one sample in a study of blood T cells in healthy people across ages. In TCRdb, the 5' RACE reads were re-called with MiXCR into one record per CDR3 protein. The sample yields about 620,000 distinct CDR3 sequences, more than 20% seen once. The sample was blood. These receptor sequences come from a man between 70 and 80 years old in good health. Each CDR3 is given with its conserved first and last residue. Fields, in order: D gene, V gene, clone size, J gene, CDR3 DNA, CDR3 protein. D genes are given only for firm matches. Expanded clones are given a class, and other clones once, few, many or no size at all.

.	TRBV5-1	.	TRBJ2-7	TGCGCCAGCAGCTTGGTTCCCCTCGGGGGAACGGGCTACGAGCAGTACTTC	CASSLVPLGGTGYEQYF
TRBD1	TRBV10-3	.	TRBJ1-4	TGTGCCATCAGTGAGTCCGGACAGGGCGAAGAAAAACTGTTTTTT	CAISESGQGEEKLFF
.	TRBV5-1	many	TRBJ2-5	TGCGCCAGCAGCTTTGAAGGGCGGAGGGAGACCCAGTACTTC	CASSFEGRRETQYF
.	TRBV24-1	few	TRBJ1-2	TGTGCCACCCCAGATCCCCAGATACATTTCTATGGCTACACCTTC	CATPDPQIHFYGYTF
TRBD1	TRBV19	.	TRBJ2-2	TGTGCCAGTAGTGGGACAGGCAACACCGGGGAGCTGTTTTTT	CASSGTGNTGELFF
.	TRBV15	many	TRBJ1-5	TGTGCCACCAGCAGCGGCGGACAGAAGAATCAGCCCCAGCATTTT	CATSSGGQKNQPQHF
.	TRBV12-3/TRBV12-4	.	TRBJ2-5	TGTGCCAGCAATAATGACAGGACGGGGGAGACCCCCTACTTC	CASNNDRTGETPYF
TRBD1	TRBV10-3	.	TRBJ2-7	TGTGCCATCAGCCGCGGGACAGGCGACGAGCAGTACTTC	CAISRGTGDEQYF
TRBD2	TRBV12-3/TRBV12-4	few	TRBJ2-7	TGTGCCAGCAGTTTGGCGGGGGTAGCGGGAGTGGAAGAGCAGTACTTC	CASSLAGVAGVEEQYF
TRBD1	TRBV20-1	few	TRBJ2-7	TGTAGTGCTAGAGTTACAGGGGGAGTAAGCGAGCAGTACTTC	CSARVTGGVSEQYF
.	TRBV6-1	few	TRBJ2-1	TGTGCCAGCAGTGTTGACGGGAGCCCCTACAATGAGCAGTTCTTC	CASSVDGSPYNEQFF
TRBD2	TRBV29-1	.	TRBJ2-1	TGCAGCGTTGGACGGGGCGGGAGCTCCTACAATGAGCAGTTCTTC	CSVGRGGSSYNEQFF
.	TRBV2	.	TRBJ1-4	TGTGCCAGCAGTGAAACAGGGTTGGTAAAACTGTTTTTT	CASSETGLVKLFF
TRBD1	TRBV5-6	.	TRBJ1-6	TGTGCCAGCAGCCGTTCCAGGGGGCAGGATTCACCCCTCCACTTT	CASSRSRGQDSPLHF
.	TRBV10-3	few	TRBJ2-3	TGTGCCATCAGTGAGGGACTGATCTTAACAGATACGCAGTATTTT	CAISEGLILTDTQYF
.	TRBV18	few	TRBJ2-1	TGTGCCAGCTCACCACAGAACAGCAATGAGCAGTTCTTC	CASSPQNSNEQFF
.	TRBV11-2	.	TRBJ1-4	TGTGCCAGCAGCCCCGGGACTAAGAGTGAAAAACTGTTTTTT	CASSPGTKSEKLFF
.	TRBV20-1	.	TRBJ2-2	TGCAGTGCTAGAGTAGGACAGTTCCCCGGGGAGCTGTTTTTT	CSARVGQFPGELFF
.	TRBV20-1	once	TRBJ1-5	TGCAGTGCTAGTGCGGGGGCGCTGGATCAGCCCCAGCATTTT	CSASAGALDQPQHF
.	TRBV12-3/TRBV12-4	few	TRBJ2-5	TGTGCCAGCAGTTTCGAGGGGGGACAAGAGACCCAGTACTTC	CASSFEGGQETQYF
TRBD1	TRBV20-1	.	TRBJ2-5	TGCAGTGCTAGGACAGGGTTCCAAGAGACCCAGTACTTC	CSARTGFQETQYF
.	TRBV7-7	many	TRBJ1-1	TGTGCTAGCAGCTTAGGGGTGGACACTGAAGCTTTCTTT	CASSLGVDTEAFF
TRBD2	TRBV14	many	TRBJ2-5	TGTGCCAGCAGCCGGGAACTAGCGGGAGTCGAGACCCAGTACTTC	CASSRELAGVETQYF
.	TRBV12-3/TRBV12-4	.	TRBJ1-1	TGTGCCAGCAGAGAACAGGGCATGAAGAACACTGAAGCTTTCTTT	CASREQGMKNTEAFF
.	TRBV15	.	TRBJ1-2	TGTGCCACCAGCAGCGGGACCAAGCTATATGGCTACACCTTC	CATSSGTKLYGYTF
.	TRBV2	many	TRBJ2-2	TGTGCCAGCTCGGGGTACAGGGTGGACACCGGGGAGCTGTTTTTT	CASSGYRVDTGELFF
.	TRBV20-1	.	TRBJ2-7	TGCAGTGCTCCGACACCCCTAGACAGGACTTCCGAGCAGTACTTC	CSAPTPLDRTSEQYF
TRBD2	TRBV10-3	few	TRBJ2-3	TGTGCCATCAGCGGACTAGCGGGGAGCGCAGATACGCAGTATTTT	CAISGLAGSADTQYF
TRBD1	TRBV5-1	.	TRBJ2-2	TGCGCCAGCAGCAGCACGACAGGGGCCACCGGGGAGCTGTTTTTT	CASSSTTGATGELFF
.	TRBV7-9	few	TRBJ1-4	TGTGCCAGCAGCCCCCATAGGGGGGACGAAAAACTGTTTTTT	CASSPHRGDEKLFF
TRBD1	TRBV20-1	.	TRBJ2-5	TGCAGTGCTAGAAACAGGGGAAGGGGGTACCAAGAGACCCAGTACTTC	CSARNRGRGYQETQYF
TRBD2	TRBV20-1	few	TRBJ2-1	TGCAGTGCTAGAGATCTAGCGGGAGGGTATTTTGAGCAGTTCTTC	CSARDLAGGYFEQFF
TRBD2	TRBV20-1	.	TRBJ2-5	TGCAGTGCTAGCTCAACTAGCGGACCGAGGGGAGAGACCCAGTACTTC	CSASSTSGPRGETQYF
.	TRBV6-5	few	TRBJ2-5	TGTGCCAGCAGTTACTCCGACCGGGACCCATGGGGGACCCAGTACTTC	CASSYSDRDPWGTQYF
TRBD2	TRBV4-1	.	TRBJ2-3	TGCGCCAGCAGCCCAGGACTAGCGGGATCCTTCACAGATACGCAGTATTTT	CASSPGLAGSFTDTQYF
TRBD1	TRBV5-1	.	TRBJ2-7	TGCGCCAGCAGCTTAGGACAGGGGGTACTCGAGCAGTACTTC	CASSLGQGVLEQYF
.	TRBV20-1	.	TRBJ2-1	TGCAGTGCTAGAGATGTTCGGTCCTTTTATCAGTTCTTC	CSARDVRSFYQFF
.	TRBV20-1	few	TRBJ1-1	TGCAGTGCTCGGTCAGGGCCCATGAACACTGAAGCTTTCTTT	CSARSGPMNTEAFF
.	TRBV6-2/TRBV6-3	few	TRBJ2-7	TGTGCCAGCAGTCTGTCAGTGACTAACACCTACGAGCAGTACTTC	CASSLSVTNTYEQYF
TRBD1	TRBV10-3	few	TRBJ1-4	TGTGCCATCAGTGAAAGGGGGCAAGATGAAAAACTGTTTTTT	CAISERGQDEKLFF
.	TRBV7-2	many	TRBJ2-5	TGTGCCAGCAGCTTATGGGGGGCCCAAGAGACCCAGTACTTC	CASSLWGAQETQYF
.	TRBV10-2	many	TRBJ2-3	TGCGCCAGCGGTGGACCTGATGGCAAAGCAGATACGCAGTATTTT	CASGGPDGKADTQYF
.	TRBV5-1	many	TRBJ2-4	TGTGCCAGCAGCTTGGTCTTGGACACTCAGTACTTC	CASSLVLDTQYF
.	TRBV5-1	few	TRBJ2-1	TGCGCCAGCAGCTTGGGACAGGAGGGGGGTGAGCAGTTCTTC	CASSLGQEGGEQFF
TRBD1	TRBV5-1	.	TRBJ1-3	TGCGCCAGCAGCCCGGGGACAGCTACAGGAAACACCATATATTTT	CASSPGTATGNTIYF
.	TRBV7-2	few	TRBJ1-2	TGTGCCAGCAGAGTACCGGGCTCTAACTATGGCTACACCTTC	CASRVPGSNYGYTF
.	TRBV3-1	.	TRBJ1-5	TGTGCCAGCAGCCAGGCCGATAATCAGCCCCAGCATTTT	CASSQADNQPQHF
.	TRBV20-1	few	TRBJ2-7	TGCAGTGCTAGTAGGGGGGACGGGATCGGGAACGAGCAGTACTTC	CSASRGDGIGNEQYF
.	TRBV5-1	many	TRBJ2-5	TGCGCCAGCAGCTTCCAGTCCCTTATTCAAGAGACCCAGTACTTC	CASSFQSLIQETQYF
TRBD2	TRBV6-2/TRBV6-3	.	TRBJ2-2	TGTGCCAGCAGTTACGGACTAGCGGGACCTACGAACACCGGGGAGCTGTTTTTT	CASSYGLAGPTNTGELFF
TRBD1	TRBV5-1	.	TRBJ2-5	TGCGCCAGCAGACAGACAGGGGATGATACGGAGACCCAGTACTTC	CASRQTGDDTETQYF
.	TRBV14	.	TRBJ1-1	TGTGCCAGCAGCCAAAGTGTTCTGGGAACTGAAGCTTTCTTT	CASSQSVLGTEAFF
.	TRBV28	.	TRBJ2-5	TGTGCCAGCAGTTTCTTCCGAGGGCAGGGTGAAGAGACCCAGTACTTC	CASSFFRGQGEETQYF
.	TRBV29-1	few	TRBJ2-3	TGCAGCGTTGTCCGAGCTTCAGATACGCAGTATTTT	CSVVRASDTQYF
TRBD1	TRBV20-1	few	TRBJ1-5	TGCAGTGCTAGAGATGGGGGACAGGGGGGCAATCAGCCCCAGCATTTT	CSARDGGQGGNQPQHF
TRBD2	TRBV5-1	.	TRBJ2-1	TGCGCCAGCAGCTTGGTGGCTAGCGGGAGGGCTCGGAATGAGCAGTTCTTC	CASSLVASGRARNEQFF